These 3 T cell receptor beta chains originate from one sample sequenced in a study of cytomegalovirus exposure and HLA in healthy donors. Libraries were prepared by immunoSEQ multiplex PCR; TCRdb keeps only in-frame clonotypes and omits some of them. This table has roughly 260,000 clones, around nine tenths appearing once. Input material: PBMCs. Receptor source: a man aged 18 to 30 in good health and CMV-seronegative.

The rearrangement links TRBV7-8 to TRBJ1-3, with TRBD1 as a possible D gene (6 bases). This CDR3 is 15 amino acids long. Germline-derived CDR1 and CDR2 are SGHVS and FQNEAQ. V was trimmed by 1 base and J by 1 base, leaving 8 bases between them. This chain's CDR3 is CASSLDQGSGNTIYF. The CDR3 DNA is TGTGCCAGCAGCTTAGACCAGGGGTCTGGAAACACCATATATTTT.

The chain combines TRBV27 with TRBJ1-5, with 7 bases aligning to TRBD1. The CDR3 runs to 13 residues. Germline values: CDR1 MNHEY, CDR2 SMNVEV (reference sequence). The V segment lost 6 bases and the J segment 5 bases; nucleotides outside the gene matches: 4. The CDR3 nucleotides read TGTGCCAGCAGGGGGACAGCCGATCAGCCCCAGCATTTT. Translated, it gives CASRGTADQPQHF.

The sample holds one count of this clone. The J gene is TRBJ2-7, the V gene TRBV27; 8 nucleotides match TRBD1. Looked up from germline, CDR1 is MNHEY and CDR2 is SMNVEV (reference sequence). The length of the CDR3 is 13 residues. V shed 5 bases, J shed 3 bases, and the junction held 3 bases outside the gene matches. The DNA of the CDR3 is TGTGCCAGCAGTCGACAGGGGAACTACGAGCAGTACTTC. The encoded protein is CASSRQGNYEQYF.